The entry below describes one TCR beta chain. The data belong to a study of blood T cell repertoires in COVID-19. Study context: Samples representing acute and convalescent COVID-19 were sourced from the United States, Italy and Spain. Nucleic acid was either cDNA or gDNA, and it came from T cells, B-cell-depleted T cells, or PBMCs.

Per the original data handling: For nucleated cells, counts were estimated from reference gene primer amplification. The table came from immunoSEQ multiplex PCR; TCRdb's copy has only in-frame clones and leaves some out. D and trimming come from the DNA, and the V and J calls and clone size come from that table. The sample shows about 330,000 clones, 75% to 85% of them seen only once. Trimming took 3 bases from V and 2 from J, leaving 9 bases between them. Looked up from germline, CDR1 is KGHDR and CDR2 is SFDVKD. The CDR3 loop spans 14 amino acids. Material for sequencing was peripheral blood. The sequence derives from a human donor in a cohort sampled during active COVID-19. V is TRBV24-1 and J is TRBJ2-5; possibly TRBD2 for D (5 bases). The CDR3 DNA reads as TGTGCCACCAGTGATAAGACGGGACAAGAGACCCAGTACTTC. Translation: CATSDKTGQETQYF.